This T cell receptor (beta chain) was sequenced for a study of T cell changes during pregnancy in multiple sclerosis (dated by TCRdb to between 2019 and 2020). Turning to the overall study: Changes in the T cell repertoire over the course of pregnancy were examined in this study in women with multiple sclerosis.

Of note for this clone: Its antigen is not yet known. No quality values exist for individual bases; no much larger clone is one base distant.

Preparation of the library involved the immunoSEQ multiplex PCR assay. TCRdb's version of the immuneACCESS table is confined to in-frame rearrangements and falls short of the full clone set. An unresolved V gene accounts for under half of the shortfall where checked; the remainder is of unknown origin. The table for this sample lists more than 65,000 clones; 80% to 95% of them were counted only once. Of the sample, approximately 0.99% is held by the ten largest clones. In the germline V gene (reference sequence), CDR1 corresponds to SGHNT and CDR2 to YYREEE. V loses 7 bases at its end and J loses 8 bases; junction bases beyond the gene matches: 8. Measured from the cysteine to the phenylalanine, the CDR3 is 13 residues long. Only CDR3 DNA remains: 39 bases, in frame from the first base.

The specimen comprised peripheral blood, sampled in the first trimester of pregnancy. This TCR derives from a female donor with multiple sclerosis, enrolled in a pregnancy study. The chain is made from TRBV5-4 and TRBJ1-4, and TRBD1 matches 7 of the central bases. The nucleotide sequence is TGTGCCAGCGGTAGACAGGGTCTCGAAAAACTGTTTTTT. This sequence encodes CASGRQGLEKLFF.